The 21 T cell receptor beta chains presented below share a single source sample, sequenced in a study of control samples from healthy donors and cancer patients. The data were produced by immunoSEQ multiplex PCR, yet TCRdb's version contains in-frame clones alone and is incomplete. Here the sample spans about 97,000 clones, around 89% being singletons. Sequences were obtained from blood. The receptor source for this set is a young man in good health.

The genes are TRBV5-1 and TRBJ1-1; D is possibly TRBD1 (6 bases). The CDR3 has 16 amino acids. V lost 7 bases and J lost 1, with 20 bases in between. CDR1 and CDR2 (germline): SGHRS, YFSETQ. The CDR3 here is CASRGPNSQGNTEAFF. The CDR3 DNA sequence: TGCGCCAGCCGGGGACCCAACTCACAGGGGAACACTGAAGCTTTCTTT.

The rearrangement links TRBV21-1 to TRBJ1-6; no check of the table's D call, TRBD1, against the DNA was made. TRBV21-1 is reported as a pseudogene. The CDR3 has 19 residues. The CDR3 sequence is CASSKLGARQGRASSPLHF. The CDR3 coding sequence is TGTGCCAGCAGCAAATTGGGGGCTCGGCAGGGAAGGGCTAGCTCACCCCTCCACTTT.

DNA of the CDR3: TGTGCCAGCAGCCGAGGGTTAGTATCAGGTTCACCCCTCCACTTT. Protein: CASSRGLVSGSPLHF. The chain carries TRBV28 and TRBJ1-6; unclear D gene. The V end lost 6 bases, the J end lost 9 bases, and 18 bases lay between the germline ends. Germline V gives CDR1 MDHEN, CDR2 SYDVKM. This CDR3 has 15 residues.

The chain combines TRBV2 with TRBJ1-2; TRBD1 might be the D (6 bases). The length of the CDR3 is 14 residues. Germline CDR1 reads SNHLY; CDR2 reads FYNNEI. V was shortened by 7 bases and J by 4 bases, with 16 bases between the two germline ends. This CDR3 reads CASILGAQVYGYTF. CDR3 DNA: TGTGCCAGCATTCTGGGGGCTCAGGTCTATGGCTACACCTTC.

The rearrangement links TRBV7-3 to TRBJ2-3, with TRBD2 as a possible D gene (5 bases). The CDR3 covers 14 residues. Trimming cost V 1 base and J 1 base, with 6 bases left between them. Germline V gene data show CDR1 as SGHTA and CDR2 as FQGTGA. DNA for the CDR3: TGTGCCAGCAGCTTAATCGGGGGCACAGATACGCAGTATTTT. Translated, it gives CASSLIGGTDTQYF.

The rearrangement uses TRBV12-3 or TRBV12-4 and TRBJ1-5; 8 bases align to TRBD1. The CDR3 sequence is 13 residues long. The V gene end was trimmed by 7 bases and the J gene end by 5 bases; junction bases not matched to a gene: 4. CDR3 amino acids: CASTRTGHQPQHF. In DNA form, the CDR3 reads TGTGCCAGCACCCGGACAGGGCATCAGCCCCAGCATTTT.

CDR3 sequence: CASSSKEQYF. The DNA for the CDR3 is TGTGCCAGCAGCTCTAAGGAGCAGTACTTC. The chain uses TRBV11-2 and TRBJ2-7; unclear D gene. Trimming pared 4 bases from V and 7 bases from J, leaving 5 bases between. From germline, CDR1 is SGHAT and CDR2 FQNNGV. The CDR3 is 10 amino acids.

This chain uses TRBV28 with TRBJ1-2; D may be TRBD1 (6 bases). Germline CDR1 reads MDHEN; CDR2 reads SYDVKM. The CDR3 spans 16 residues. Trimming removed 0 bases at V and 4 bases at J, with 15 bases between. The CDR3 nucleotides are TGTGCCAGCAGTTTATGGGAAATGAGAGGGGGCTATGGCTACACCTTC. Its translation is CASSLWEMRGGYGYTF.

The chain carries TRBV28 and TRBJ1-6, with D possibly matching TRBD1 (5 bases). The CDR3 runs 14 residues. The germline CDR1 and CDR2 sequences are MDHEN and SYDVKM. Trimming pared 2 bases from V and 9 bases from J, leaving 11 bases between. The CDR3 reads CASSLAQASSPLHF. The CDR3 DNA reads TGTGCCAGCAGTTTAGCACAGGCAAGTTCACCCCTCCACTTT.

CDR3 region: CASTFVNSNQPQHF. The CDR3 DNA reads as TGTGCCAGTACGTTTGTGAATAGCAATCAGCCCCAGCATTTT. This chain connects TRBV19 to TRBJ1-5; D is uncertain. The CDR3 totals 14 residues. The V end was cut by 7 bases, the J end by 0 bases, with 10 bases between. Germline values: CDR1 LNHDA, CDR2 SQIVND (reference sequence).

The V and J genes are TRBV9 and TRBJ1-1; D might be TRBD1 (6 bases). The CDR3 consists of 14 residues. Germline assignment: CDR1 SGDLS and CDR2 YYNGEE. V lost 4 bases to trimming and J lost 0 bases, with 10 bases between them. CDR3 sequence (DNA): TGTGCCAGCAGCAAAGGGGGGCTGAACACTGAAGCTTTCTTT. It codes for CASSKGGLNTEAFF.

This clone has only one observation. This sequence joins TRBV7-2 and TRBJ1-5; D possibly corresponds to TRBD1 (5 bases). Germline values: CDR1 SGHTA, CDR2 FQGNSA. V was shortened by 5 bases and J by 9 bases, with 14 bases between the two germline ends. CDR3 length: 13 residues. The CDR3 reads CASSPGVSGPQHF. The CDR3, as DNA: TGTGCCAGCAGCCCGGGGGTATCCGGGCCCCAGCATTTT.

The rearrangement uses TRBV4-1 and TRBJ1-3; D gene uncertain. The germline V and J ends were trimmed by 1 base and 0 bases, with 10 bases remaining between them. Germline V gene sequence: CDR1 MGHRA, CDR2 YSYEKL. The CDR3 has 16 residues. The CDR3 loop reads CASSQGQESSGNTIYF. As DNA, the CDR3 is TGCGCCAGCAGCCAAGGCCAGGAAAGCTCTGGAAACACCATATATTTT.

This chain uses TRBV7-9 with TRBJ2-5, with a tentative D call TRBD1 (6 bases). Trimming took 5 bases from V and 1 from J, leaving 14 bases between them. Germline lookup yields CDR1 SEHNR and CDR2 FQNEAQ (reference sequence). The CDR3 length is 15 residues. CDR3 bases: TGTGCCAGCAGCCAACATCTAGGGGGCCAAGAGACCCAGTACTTC. It specifies CASSQHLGGQETQYF.

V and J are TRBV27 and TRBJ2-7; tentatively, D is TRBD1 (5 bases). The germline gives CDR1 MNHEY, CDR2 SMNVEV (reference sequence). The CDR3 has 13 amino acids. The V end was cut by 4 bases, the J end by 4 bases, with 11 bases between. The CDR3 region is CASSSAGKYEQYF. The CDR3 DNA reads as TGTGCCAGCAGTTCGGCAGGGAAATACGAGCAGTACTTC.

This chain links TRBV20-1 with TRBJ2-3; D unresolved. The CDR3 is made up of 10 amino acids. V lost 8 bases, J lost 3 bases, and 6 bases lay in between. The germline V gene has CDR1 DFQATT and CDR2 SNEGSKA (reference sequence). CDR3 in amino acids: CSPSTDTQYF. CDR3 sequence (DNA): TGCAGTCCCTCAACAGATACGCAGTATTTT.

The chain uses TRBV6-5 and TRBJ2-5, with D possibly TRBD1 on 5 matching bases. The CDR3 covers 14 residues. V gave up 5 bases and J gave up 3 bases, with 13 bases separating them. Germline V lookup: CDR1 MNHEY, CDR2 SVGAGI. CDR3 region: CASSPRVAEETQYF. The CDR3 DNA reads TGTGCCAGCAGTCCCAGGGTGGCGGAAGAGACCCAGTACTTC.

The chain links TRBV27 to TRBJ2-1; 10 bases align to TRBD1. The CDR3 runs 16 residues. V shed 7 bases and J 1 base; nucleotides not matched to a gene: 7. Germline CDR1 MNHEY, CDR2 SMNVEV (reference sequence). CDR3 in amino acids: CASTPGQGSSYNEQFF. In DNA, the CDR3 is TGTGCCAGCACCCCGGGACAGGGGTCTTCCTACAATGAGCAGTTCTTC.

This chain links TRBV7-2 with TRBJ1-2; unclear D gene. This CDR3 has 14 residues. Trimming took 2 bases from V and 8 from J, leaving 15 bases between them. Germline loops: CDR1 SGHTA, CDR2 FQGNSA. CDR3 amino acids: CASSLRYRAGGYTF. CDR3 coding DNA: TGTGCCAGCAGCTTAAGGTATCGGGCAGGAGGCTACACCTTC.

This clone was seen only a few times. V is TRBV19 and J is TRBJ1-2; no firm D call. V was shortened by 10 bases and J by 3 bases, with 9 bases between the two germline ends. CDR1 is LNHDA, CDR2 SQIVND, per germline (reference sequence). This CDR3 has 11 amino acids. CDR3 loop: CATPSDYGYTF. As DNA, the CDR3 is TGTGCCACCCCTTCGGACTATGGCTACACCTTC.

Note on this clone: Other DNA sequences in this sample translate to the same CDR3. V and J are TRBV24-1 and TRBJ2-7; TRBD1 matches at 7 bases. Losses at the gene ends were 4 bases for V and 0 bases for J; bases not matched to a gene: 8. CDR3 length: 16 amino acids. Germline CDR1 is KGHDR and CDR2 is SFDVKD. The CDR3 coding sequence is TGTGCCACCAGTGACCAGACAGGGCCCAGCTCCTACGAGCAGTACTTC. This sequence encodes CATSDQTGPSSYEQYF.